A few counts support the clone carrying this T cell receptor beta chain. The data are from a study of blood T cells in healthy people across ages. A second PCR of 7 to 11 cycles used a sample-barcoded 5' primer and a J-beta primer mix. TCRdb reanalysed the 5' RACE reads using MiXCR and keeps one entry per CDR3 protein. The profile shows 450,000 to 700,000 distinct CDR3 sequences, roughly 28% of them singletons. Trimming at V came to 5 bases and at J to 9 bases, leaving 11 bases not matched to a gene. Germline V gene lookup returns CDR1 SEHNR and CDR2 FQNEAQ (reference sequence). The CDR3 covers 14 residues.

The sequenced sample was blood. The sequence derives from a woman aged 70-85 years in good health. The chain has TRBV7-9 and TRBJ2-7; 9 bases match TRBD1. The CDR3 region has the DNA TGTGCCAGCAGCCCTCGGGACAGGGCGACGCGGCAGTACTTC. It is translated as CASSPRDRATRQYF.